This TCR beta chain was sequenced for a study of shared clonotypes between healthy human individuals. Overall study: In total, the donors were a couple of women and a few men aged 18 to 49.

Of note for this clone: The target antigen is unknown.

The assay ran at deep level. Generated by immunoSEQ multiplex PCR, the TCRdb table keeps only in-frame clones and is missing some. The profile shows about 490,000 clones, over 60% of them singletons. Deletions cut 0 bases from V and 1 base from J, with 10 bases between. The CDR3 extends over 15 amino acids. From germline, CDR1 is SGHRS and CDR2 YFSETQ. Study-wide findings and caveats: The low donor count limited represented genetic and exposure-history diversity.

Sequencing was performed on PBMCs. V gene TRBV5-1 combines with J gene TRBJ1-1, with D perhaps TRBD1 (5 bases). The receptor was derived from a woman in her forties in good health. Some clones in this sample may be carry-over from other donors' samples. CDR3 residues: CASSLGAGPNTEAFF. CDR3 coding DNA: TGCGCCAGCAGCTTGGGAGCGGGACCGAACACTGAAGCTTTCTTT.